This TCR beta chain stems from a study of cytomegalovirus exposure and HLA in healthy donors. Study in general: The approximately 110 validation repertoires used a platform that matched the one used for the 500 to 700 first-cohort repertoires, as a later analysis reported.

The assay was immunoSEQ multiplex PCR, and TCRdb's table has in-frame clones only and misses some. The repertoire holds about 140,000 clones, over 80% seen once, with 3.5% to 5.5% in the top ten. The CDR3 consists of 14 residues. V lost 6 bases to trimming and J lost 1 base, with 9 bases between them. Germline V gene sequence: CDR1 MNHNY, CDR2 SVGAGI (reference sequence). Notes on the study in general: In vitro testing confirmed a few CMV-associated chains as specific for CMV antigens. Most TCRs appeared rarely, but some public TCRs recurred in many donors.

This clone is a singleton in its sample. Its antigen is unknown. What was sequenced was PBMCs. This chain uses TRBV6-6 with TRBJ2-2, with TRBD1 as a possible D gene (6 bases). The clonotype comes from a young man in good health and CMV-seropositive. CDR3 region: CASSPDRNTGELFF. CDR3 nucleotide sequence: TGTGCCAGCAGCCCGGACAGGAACACCGGGGAGCTGTTTTTT.